This T cell receptor beta chain was sequenced in a study of long-term antiretroviral therapy in people with HIV. The wider study: The oldest samples precede the 2015 immediate-ART recommendation by about a decade. Findings of the study overall: Following ART, diversity rose but still fell short of transplant donor controls. Pre-ART clonal expansions dominated every time point's repertoire. Records did not include ART adherence, viral resistance or therapy changes.

Samples were assayed with immunoSEQ v3.0 at survey level. Assay: immunoSEQ multiplex PCR; the TCRdb copy retains only in-frame clones and omits some. The sample holds about 28,000 clones, roughly 84% seen once. About this clone: Antigen specificity is unknown.

CDR1 and CDR2 (germline): SGHTA, FQGNSA. There are 16 residues in the CDR3. Losses at the gene ends were 2 bases for V and 5 bases for J; bases not matched to a gene: 5. Sequencing was performed on unsorted PBMCs, taken 0.4 years after starting antiretroviral therapy. The chain carries TRBV7-2 and TRBJ2-2; the match to TRBD1 covers 10 bases. The clonotype was recovered from a man younger than 30 with HIV. This CDR3 reads CASSLRPGQGTGELFF. CDR3 DNA sequence: TGTGCCAGCAGCTTACGCCCGGGACAGGGGACCGGGGAGCTGTTTTTT.